This T cell receptor beta chain was profiled in a study of blood T cell repertoires in COVID-19. The data were produced by immunoSEQ multiplex PCR, yet TCRdb's version contains in-frame clones alone and is incomplete. The repertoire holds about 270,000 clones, with 85% to 90% as singletons. CDR1 and CDR2 (germline): MDHEN, SYDVKM. There are 13 residues in the CDR3. V was pared by 5 bases and J by 4 bases, with 3 bases of the junction left unmatched. V is TRBV28 and J is TRBJ2-5; 8 bases line up with TRBD1. This receptor was taken from a woman aged 60-75 years in a cohort exposed to, infected with or recovered from COVID-19 (not recorded which). Sample: PBMCs or T cells enriched from blood (not recorded which). The CDR3 loop is CASSRTGIETQYF. In DNA form, the CDR3 reads TGTGCCAGCAGTCGGACAGGGATAGAGACCCAGTACTTC.